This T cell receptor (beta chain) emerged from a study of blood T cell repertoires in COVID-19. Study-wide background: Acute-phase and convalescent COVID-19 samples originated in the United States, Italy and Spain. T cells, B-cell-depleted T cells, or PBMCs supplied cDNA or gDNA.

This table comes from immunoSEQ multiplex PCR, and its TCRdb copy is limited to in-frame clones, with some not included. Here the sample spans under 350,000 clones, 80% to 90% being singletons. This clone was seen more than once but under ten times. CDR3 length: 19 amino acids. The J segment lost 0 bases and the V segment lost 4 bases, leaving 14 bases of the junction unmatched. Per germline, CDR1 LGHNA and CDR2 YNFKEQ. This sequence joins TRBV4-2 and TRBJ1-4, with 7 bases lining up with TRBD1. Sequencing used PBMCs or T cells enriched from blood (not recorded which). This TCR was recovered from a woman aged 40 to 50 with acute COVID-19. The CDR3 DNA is TGTGCCAGCAGCCTCCGGGACAGTTGGGACCCCGCAACTAATGAAAAACTGTTTTTT. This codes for CASSLRDSWDPATNEKLFF.